These 15 T cell receptor beta chains originate from one sample sequenced in a study of early T cells in non-severe SARS-CoV-2 infection. TCRdb re-called the 5' RACE reads with MiXCR, one entry per CDR3 protein. Here the sample spans roughly 25,000 distinct CDR3 sequences, approximately 4.1% being singletons. The sequenced sample was whole blood. The receptors here all came from an adult who was a healthcare worker with PCR-confirmed SARS-CoV-2 infection or an uninfected control (not recorded which).

This clonotype showed up just a few times. The chain has TRBV5-6 and TRBJ2-7; possible D gene TRBD2, 5 bases. This CDR3 region has 14 residues. The V gene's germline CDR1 is SGHDT and CDR2 YYEEEE. Trimming stripped 3 bases from V and 3 bases from J, with 13 bases between. CDR3 region: CASSSGGADYEQYF. The CDR3 DNA reads TGTGCCAGCAGCTCCGGCGGAGCGGACTACGAGCAGTACTTC.

At least ten counts were recorded for this clonotype. This chain uses TRBV29-1 with TRBJ1-1; maybe TRBD1 (6 bases). The CDR3 has 12 residues. Germline V gene lookup returns CDR1 SQVTM and CDR2 ANQGSEA. Trimming cost V 7 bases and J 5 bases, with 14 bases left between them. The CDR3 spells CSGETGWTEAFF. The CDR3 nucleotides read TGCAGCGGCGAGACAGGCTGGACTGAAGCTTTCTTT.

Ten or more counts support this clonotype. The J gene is TRBJ2-6, the V gene TRBV9; TRBD1 agrees at 7 bases. The V gene's germline CDR1 is SGDLS and CDR2 YYNGEE. There are 20 residues in the CDR3. The junction had 17 bases not matched to a gene; V was cut back by 3 bases and J by 2 bases. The CDR3 region is CASSASIRQGVGTGANVLTF. As DNA, the CDR3 is TGTGCCAGCAGCGCGTCGATCAGACAGGGTGTGGGGACTGGGGCCAACGTCCTGACTTTC.

This clonotype was picked up a small number of times. V is TRBV2 and J is TRBJ2-3, with D uncertain. The CDR3 length is 14 residues. In germline, CDR1 is SNHLY, CDR2 FYNNEI. V lost 7 bases and J lost 3, with 14 bases in between. CDR3 coding DNA: TGTGCCAGCAAATTTTTGGGTACTACAGATACGCAGTATTTT. Translating it yields CASKFLGTTDTQYF.

This clonotype is categorized as medium-sized. The gene calls are TRBV11-2 and TRBJ2-1; the match to TRBD2 covers 8 bases. CDR1 and CDR2 (germline): SGHAT, FQNNGV. CDR3 size: 14 residues. V was clipped by 7 bases and J by 10 bases; unmatched bases: 12. For the CDR3, the DNA is TGTGCCAGCATTGAAACTAGCGGCGCGATCGAGCAGTTCTTC. It encodes CASIETSGAIEQFF.

In this sample, this clonotype turned up many times. J is TRBJ2-1 and V is TRBV20-1; 12 bases match TRBD2. The CDR3 spans 18 residues. Germline trimming cut 7 bases from V and 1 base from J; bases unmatched to any gene: 14. The V gene's germline CDR1 is DFQATT and CDR2 SNEGSKA (reference sequence). This CDR3 is CSGLGLAGSGGSYNEQFF. Here the CDR3 DNA reads TGCAGTGGCTTAGGACTAGCGGGATCGGGGGGGTCCTACAATGAGCAGTTCTTC.

This clonotype showed up many times. Mismatch with germline at one junction end may stem from a read error. The J gene is TRBJ2-1, the V gene TRBV20-1, with 9 positions matching TRBD2. The CDR3 is made up of 13 amino acids. Germline V lookup: CDR1 DFQATT, CDR2 SNEGSKA (reference sequence). Written as DNA, the CDR3 is TGCAGTCCTAGACTAGCGGCGGGCAATGAGCAGTTCTTC. Amino acid sequence: CSPRLAAGNEQFF.

The rearrangement joins TRBV5-4 to TRBJ2-1, with D perhaps given as TRBD1 or TRBD2 (5 bases each). Germline CDR1 and CDR2: SGHNT and YYREEE (reference sequence). The CDR3 runs 15 residues. Trimming cost V 2 bases and J 7 bases, with 16 bases left between them. This CDR3 is CASSLTRDHMNEQFF. The CDR3 DNA follows: TGTGCCAGCAGCTTAACACGGGACCATATGAATGAGCAGTTCTTC.

The sample holds many counts of this clonotype. This chain links TRBV7-9 with TRBJ1-2, with D possibly being TRBD1 (5 bases). The V gene lost 4 bases and the J gene lost 3 bases, with 9 bases spanning the gap. The CDR3 has 13 residues. Looked up from germline, CDR1 is SEHNR and CDR2 is FQNEAQ (reference sequence). The CDR3 is CASSSGPHYGYTF. The CDR3 DNA reads TGTGCCAGCAGCTCGGGGCCCCACTATGGCTACACCTTC.

In this sample, this clonotype turned up many times. This chain uses TRBV27 with TRBJ2-2; 7 nucleotides agree with TRBD2. This CDR3 spans 15 amino acids. Germline V gene sequence: CDR1 MNHEY, CDR2 SMNVEV (reference sequence). V lost 3 bases, J lost 3 bases, and 4 bases stayed unmatched. The CDR3 nucleotides read TGTGCCAGCAGTTTCTGGCGGGAGTACACCGGGGAGCTGTTTTTT. Protein: CASSFWREYTGELFF.

Worth noting for this clonotype: A much larger clone is a single base away; this may be a read error. V is TRBV20-1 and J is TRBJ2-5; 10 nucleotides align to TRBD2. The length of the CDR3 is 13 residues. After removal of 3 bases from V and 5 bases from J, the junction contained 3 bases not matched to a gene. Looked up from germline, CDR1 is DFQATT and CDR2 is SNEGSKA (reference sequence). Written as DNA, the CDR3 is TGCAGTGCTAGCGGACTAGCGGATGAGACCCAGTACTTC. It yields the protein CSASGLADETQYF.

This clonotype was detected ten times or more. V is TRBV12-2 and J is TRBJ1-1; the tabulated D call, TRBD1, remains unverified against the DNA. TRBV12-2 is reported as a pseudogene. CDR3 length: 16 residues. The CDR3 spells CASAKGQGVENTEAFF. CDR3 bases: TGTGCAAGTGCCAAGGGACAGGGGGTTGAGAACACTGAAGCTTTCTTT.

This chain links TRBV29-1 with TRBJ1-2; D is perhaps TRBD1 (6 bases). Trimming removed 3 bases from V and 2 bases from J, with 13 bases in between. There are 14 residues in the CDR3. Looked up from germline, CDR1 is SQVTM and CDR2 is ANQGSEA. The chain's CDR3 is CSVDQGLTNYGYTF. In DNA, the CDR3 is TGCAGCGTTGATCAGGGGCTGACCAACTATGGCTACACCTTC. Full variable domain (rest looked up from reference TRBV29-1 and TRBJ1-2): SAVISQKPSRDICQRGTSLTIQCQVDSQVTMMFWYRQQPGQSLTLIATANQGSEATYESGFVIDKFPISRPNLTFSTLTVSNMSPEDSSIYLCSVDQGLTNYGYTFGSGTRLTVV.

V and J are TRBV21-1 and TRBJ2-1. TRBV21-1 counts as a pseudogene. The CDR3 covers 10 residues. CDR3 nucleotide sequence: TGTGCCAGCAGTGACACGGAGCAGTTCTTC. This translates into CASSDTEQFF.

This clonotype was counted only a few times. The chain recombines TRBV20-1 with TRBJ2-5, with 7 bases lining up with TRBD2. Per the germline V gene, CDR1 is DFQATT and CDR2 is SNEGSKA (reference sequence). The CDR3 totals 13 residues. V was clipped by 5 bases and J by 3 bases; unmatched bases: 6. CDR3 bases: TGCAGTGCTGCCCCGGGGGGAAAAGAGACCCAGTACTTC. Translating it yields CSAAPGGKETQYF.